One sample yielded the 18 T cell receptor beta chains listed below, sequenced in a study of T cell changes during pregnancy in multiple sclerosis. Profiled with immunoSEQ multiplex PCR; TCRdb holds only in-frame clones, not every one. The profile shows 50,000 to 60,000 clones, 91% of them singletons. Sample: CD4+ T cells from peripheral blood mononuclear cells, taken in the first trimester of pregnancy. These receptors all come from a female donor with multiple sclerosis, enrolled in a pregnancy study.

The chain has TRBV4-2 and TRBJ1-4; possible D gene TRBD1, 5 bases. Germline V gives CDR1 LGHNA, CDR2 YNFKEQ. The CDR3 totals 15 residues. The V end was cut by 2 bases, the J end by 7 bases, with 14 bases between. CDR3 in DNA: TGTGCCAGCAGCCAAACGGCCGGGGGAGGTGAAAAACTGTTTTTT. This encodes CASSQTAGGGEKLFF.

This chain uses TRBV19 with TRBJ1-5; 7 bases align to TRBD1. CDR1 LNHDA and CDR2 SQIVND come from the germline V gene (reference sequence). J lost 5 bases, V lost 6 bases, and 7 bases had no gene match. The CDR3 covers 14 residues. The CDR3 DNA is TGTGCCAGTAGGCCGCGCAGGGGGGATCAGCCCCAGCATTTT. This translates into CASRPRRGDQPQHF. Variable domain in full (rest from reference TRBV19 and TRBJ1-5): DGGITQSPKYLFRKEGQNVTLSCEQNLNHDAMYWYRQDPGQGLRLIYYSQIVNDFQKGDIAEGYSVSREKKESFPLTVTSAQKNPTAFYLCASRPRRGDQPQHFGDGTRLSIL.

V and J are TRBV6-6 and TRBJ1-2; D possibly corresponds to TRBD1 (6 bases). The V gene lost 2 bases and the J gene lost 7 bases, with 20 bases spanning the gap. This CDR3 contains 16 residues. CDR1 is MNHNY and CDR2 is SVGAGI in the germline V gene (reference sequence). CDR3 sequence reads: CASSYGGANHLSGYTF. CDR3 DNA: TGTGCCAGCAGTTACGGGGGCGCAAACCACCTCTCTGGCTACACCTTC.

This chain joins TRBV7-9 and TRBJ1-1; tentative D call: TRBD1 (5 bases). CDR3 length: 13 residues. Germline lookup yields CDR1 SEHNR and CDR2 FQNEAQ (reference sequence). Trimming removed 6 bases from V and 0 bases from J, with 8 bases in between. CDR3 sequence: CASRKDMNTEAFF. As DNA, the CDR3 is TGTGCCAGCAGGAAGGACATGAACACTGAAGCTTTCTTT.

V is TRBV9 and J is TRBJ2-3; 9 positions match TRBD2. Trimming removed 4 bases from V and 1 base from J; junction bases left unmatched: 4. CDR3 length: 15 residues. CDR1 and CDR2 from the germline V gene are SGDLS and YYNGEE. CDR3 sequence (DNA): TGTGCCAGCAGCTTTGCGGGGGGGGGCACAGATACGCAGTATTTT. Translated: CASSFAGGGTDTQYF. Variable domain in full (rest from reference TRBV9 and TRBJ2-3): DSGVTQTPKHLITATGQRVTLRCSPRSGDLSVYWYQQSLDQGLQFLIQYYNGEERAKGNILERFSAQQFPDLHSELNLSSLELGDSALYFCASSFAGGGTDTQYFGPGTRLTVL.

The chain has TRBV18 and TRBJ1-5, with 8 bases that match TRBD1. The V segment lost 5 bases and the J segment 5 bases; nucleotides outside the gene matches: 5. Germline V CDR1 and CDR2: KGHSH, LQKENI. This CDR3 region has 14 residues. CDR3 sequence: CASSTDRGHQPQHF. The CDR3 DNA is TGTGCCAGCTCAACCGACAGGGGACATCAGCCCCAGCATTTT.

The chain carries TRBV19 and TRBJ2-5, with D maybe TRBD1 (5 bases). There are 12 residues in the CDR3. Germline assignment: CDR1 LNHDA and CDR2 SQIVND (reference sequence). V was trimmed by 8 bases and J by 5 bases, leaving 12 bases between them. The CDR3 region is CASRRAGETQYF. In nucleotides, the CDR3 is TGTGCCAGTCGCCGGGCAGGGGAGACCCAGTACTTC.

The chain combines TRBV29-1 with TRBJ1-1; a possible D gene is TRBD1 (5 bases). Per germline, CDR1 SQVTM and CDR2 ANQGSEA. Trimming took 1 base from V and 0 from J, leaving 15 bases between them. The CDR3 totals 16 residues. Here the CDR3 DNA reads TGCAGCGTTGAAGCCCACAGGAGCCCCATGAACACTGAAGCTTTCTTT. Its translation: CSVEAHRSPMNTEAFF.

The gene calls are TRBV14 and TRBJ2-7, with a possible D match to TRBD2 (5 bases). The V end lost 1 base, the J end lost 7 bases, and 17 bases lay between the germline ends. The CDR3 runs 15 residues. Germline CDR1 and CDR2: SGHDN and FVKESK. CDR3 nucleotides: TGTGCCAGCAGCCAAGCATGGCTAGCTTCGTCTGAGCAGTACTTC. It translates to CASSQAWLASSEQYF. Full variable domain (remainder filled in from reference TRBV14 and TRBJ2-7): EAGVTQFPSHSVIEKGQTVTLRCDPISGHDNLYWYRRVMGKEIKFLLHFVKESKQDESGMPNNRFLAERTGGTYSTLKVQPAELEDSGVYFCASSQAWLASSEQYFGPGTRLTVT.

J is TRBJ2-2 and V is TRBV25-1; TRBD1 matches at 8 bases. V trimming: 2 bases; J trimming: 4 bases; junction bases outside the gene matches: 6. The V gene's germline CDR1 is MGHDK and CDR2 SYGVNS. CDR3 length: 16 residues. The CDR3 nucleotides read TGTGCCAGCAGTGAAAAGGCAGGACAGGGCACCGGGGAGCTGTTTTTT. It is translated as CASSEKAGQGTGELFF.

The J gene is TRBJ2-1, the V gene TRBV7-6; TRBD2 matches 7 bases. The V gene's germline CDR1 is SGHVS and CDR2 FNYEAQ. The CDR3 is 15 residues long. V shed 5 bases, J shed 10 bases, and the junction held 14 bases outside the gene matches. The CDR3 DNA sequence: TGTGCCAGCAGCCGGGAGGTTATTAAGGCCGGCGAGCAGTTCTTC. Translating gives CASSREVIKAGEQFF.

The J gene is TRBJ2-3, the V gene TRBV19, with D maybe TRBD1 (6 bases). Deletions cut 6 bases from V and 4 bases from J, with 20 bases between. Per the germline V gene, CDR1 is LNHDA and CDR2 is SQIVND (reference sequence). This CDR3 region has 16 residues. The CDR3 DNA sequence: TGTGCCAGTAGGACCCAATCACAGGGTTCGGCAGATACGCAGTATTTT. The encoded protein is CASRTQSQGSADTQYF.

The chain is built from TRBV6-4 and TRBJ2-3; TRBD1 agrees at 10 bases. Germline-derived CDR1 and CDR2 are MRHNA and SNTAGT. The CDR3 loop spans 14 amino acids. Trimming at V came to 9 bases and at J to 5 bases, leaving 8 bases not matched to a gene. CDR3 loop: CASPGTGALDTQYF. CDR3 nucleotides: TGTGCCAGTCCCGGGACAGGGGCCCTAGATACGCAGTATTTT.

The chain joins TRBV4-1 to TRBJ2-3, with D tentatively TRBD1 (6 bases). The CDR3 totals 17 residues. V was cut by 0 bases and J by 1 base, with 14 bases left in between. Germline lookup yields CDR1 MGHRA and CDR2 YSYEKL. In DNA form, the CDR3 reads TGCGCCAGCAGCCAAGAAGTGCGAGGGGGAGGCACAGATACGCAGTATTTT. Protein sequence: CASSQEVRGGGTDTQYF.

The chain combines TRBV19 with TRBJ2-6; the match to TRBD2 covers 14 bases. The CDR3 sequence is 18 residues long. Germline CDR1 reads LNHDA; CDR2 reads SQIVND (reference sequence). V was clipped by 5 bases and J by 0 bases; unmatched bases: 3. The CDR3 here is CASSSTSGGVSGANVLTF. The CDR3 DNA follows: TGTGCCAGTAGTTCGACTAGCGGGGGGGTCTCTGGGGCCAACGTCCTGACTTTC.

The chain carries TRBV19 and TRBJ1-2; a weak D match, TRBD1 (5 bases). Germline CDR1 and CDR2: LNHDA and SQIVND (reference sequence). The CDR3 sequence is 15 residues long. V shed 6 bases and J shed 0 bases, with 14 bases lying between them. The CDR3 here is CASSDFREANYGYTF. The CDR3 DNA reads as TGTGCCAGTAGCGACTTCAGGGAAGCTAACTATGGCTACACCTTC. The variable domain in full, completed from reference TRBV19 and TRBJ1-2, reads DGGITQSPKYLFRKEGQNVTLSCEQNLNHDAMYWYRQDPGQGLRLIYYSQIVNDFQKGDIAEGYSVSREKKESFPLTVTSAQKNPTAFYLCASSDFREANYGYTFGSGTRLTVV.

The rearrangement links TRBV4-2 to TRBJ2-3; 14 bases map to TRBD2. The CDR3 sequence is 17 residues long. J lost 2 bases, V lost 4 bases, and 5 bases had no gene match. Per the germline V gene, CDR1 is LGHNA and CDR2 is YNFKEQ. The CDR3 reads CASSLRTSGGTTDTQYF. DNA of the CDR3: TGTGCCAGCAGCCTCCGGACTAGCGGGGGGACCACAGATACGCAGTATTTT.

The chain employs TRBV30 and TRBJ1-6; 10 bases map to TRBD1. CDR3 length equals 16 residues. Germline V lookup: CDR1 GTSNPN, CDR2 SVGIG (reference sequence). The J segment lost 8 bases and the V segment lost 1 base, leaving 8 bases of the junction unmatched. The CDR3 DNA reads TGTGCCTGGAGTGCCCGGGCCGGGACAGGGGATTCACCCCTCCACTTT. Translated: CAWSARAGTGDSPLHF.